This is a list of T cell receptor beta chains from one sample in a study of cytomegalovirus exposure and HLA in healthy donors. The assay was immunoSEQ multiplex PCR, and TCRdb's table has in-frame clones only and misses some. The sample includes around 140,000 clones, about 9.2% seen only once; the top ten take 6% to 7.5%. Sequenced material: PBMCs. These receptor sequences come from a middle-aged woman in good health and CMV-seropositive. Both conserved end residues are part of each CDR3. The D gene is left open where the match is weak. Some rows mark clone size as missing; the rest say once, few, many or name a class of expanded clone.

-	-	14	TRBV10-3	TRBJ1-2	CAISGGPGDYGYTF	TGTGCCATCAGTGGAGGGCCAGGAGACTATGGCTACACCTTC
few	TRBD2	15	TRBV7-9	TRBJ2-3	CASSLGTSGEDTQYF	TGTGCCAGCAGCCTTGGGACTAGCGGGGAAGATACGCAGTATTTT
-	TRBD1	16	TRBV5-1	TRBJ1-1	CASSARTGGLNTEAFF	TGCGCCAGCAGCGCGCGTACAGGGGGGCTGAACACTGAAGCTTTCTTT
few	-	14	TRBV5-4	TRBJ2-5	CASSLGQTQETQYF	TGTGCCAGCAGCTTGGGACAGACACAAGAGACCCAGTACTTC
-	TRBD2	15	TRBV6-5	TRBJ2-1	CASSYGWGGDNEQFF	TGTGCCAGCAGTTACGGGTGGGGGGGAGACAATGAGCAGTTCTTC
few	-	12	TRBV19	TRBJ1-2	CASSISTGGCTF	TGTGCCAGTAGTATTTCCACAGGTGGCTGTACCTTC
-	-	15	TRBV28	TRBJ2-3	CASRPRGSSTDTQYF	TGTGCCAGCCGACCCCGGGGATCTAGCACAGATACGCAGTATTTT
-	-	14	TRBV10-3	TRBJ1-6	CAIREGQGGSPLHF	TGTGCCATCAGGGAGGGCCAGGGCGGCTCACCCCTCCACTTT
-	TRBD2	15	TRBV4-1	TRBJ2-7	CASSQVTSASYEQYF	TGCGCCAGCAGCCAAGTCACTAGCGCTTCCTACGAGCAGTACTTC
-	-	14	TRBV18	TRBJ1-1	CASSPGHLNTEAFF	TGTGCCAGCTCACCCGGACACTTGAACACTGAAGCTTTCTTT
-	-	15	TRBV6-5	TRBJ2-1	CASSYSLGNFNEQFF	TGTGCCAGCAGTTACTCATTGGGCAACTTCAATGAGCAGTTCTTC
few	TRBD1	15	TRBV2	TRBJ1-4	CASRTGGAANEKLFF	TGTGCCAGCAGGACAGGGGGCGCGGCTAATGAAAAACTGTTTTTT
many	-	16	TRBV4-1	TRBJ1-4	CASSQDSQGPGEKLFF	TGCGCCAGCAGCCAAGATTCGCAGGGGCCTGGGGAAAAACTGTTTTTT
-	-	18	TRBV21-1	TRBJ2-2	CASSKGSPGTGYTGELFF	TGTGCCAGCAGCAAAGGGAGCCCTGGGACAGGCTACACCGGGGAGCTGTTTTTT
-	TRBD1	18	TRBV10-2	TRBJ1-6	CASSEDRDWFSYNSPLHF	TGCGCCAGCAGTGAAGACAGGGACTGGTTCTCCTATAATTCACCCCTCCACTTT
few	-	16	TRBV2	TRBJ1-1	CASSKTGLAWNTEAFF	TGTGCCAGCAGTAAGACAGGCCTTGCTTGGAACACTGAAGCTTTCTTT
-	-	14	TRBV2	TRBJ1-5	CASSPGVSNQPQHF	TGTGCCAGCAGTCCAGGGGTGTCAAATCAGCCCCAGCATTTT
-	-	13	TRBV7-7	TRBJ2-1	CASSVGQSNEQFF	TGTGCCAGCAGCGTCGGACAGAGCAATGAGCAGTTCTTC
few	TRBD1	16	TRBV4-3	TRBJ2-2	CASSQGDRGHTGELFF	TGCGCCAGCAGCCAAGGTGACAGGGGCCACACCGGGGAGCTGTTTTTT
-	-	15	TRBV7-2	TRBJ1-5	CASSLQGIGDQPQHF	TGTGCCAGCAGCTTGCAGGGAATCGGAGATCAGCCCCAGCATTTT
few	TRBD1	13	TRBV6-1	TRBJ2-7	CASRVTGVAEQYF	TGTGCCAGCAGGGTAACAGGGGTTGCCGAGCAGTACTTC
few	-	15	TRBV10-3	TRBJ1-1	CAISESGYMNTEAFF	TGTGCCATCAGTGAGTCGGGCTATATGAACACTGAAGCTTTCTTT
few	TRBD2	14	TRBV5-1	TRBJ2-3	CASSMGLADDTQYF	TGCGCCAGCAGCATGGGACTAGCGGATGATACGCAGTATTTT
few	-	14	TRBV5-1	TRBJ1-4	CASSSGTKDEKLFF	TGCGCCAGCAGCTCCGGGACTAAGGATGAAAAACTGTTTTTT
few	TRBD1	14	TRBV5-1	TRBJ1-1	CASSLGTGRTEAFF	TGCGCCAGCAGCTTGGGGACAGGGCGAACTGAAGCTTTCTTT
-	-	14	TRBV7-9	TRBJ2-2	CASSLLDSTGELFF	TGTGCCAGCAGCTTATTGGACTCTACCGGGGAGCTGTTTTTT
few	-	13	TRBV2	TRBJ1-5	CASRDSESQPQHF	TGTGCCAGCAGGGACAGTGAATCCCAGCCCCAGCATTTT
-	-	15	TRBV5-5	TRBJ1-2	CASSLAVTGSVGYTF	TGTGCCAGCAGCTTGGCCGTCACAGGATCCGTCGGCTACACCTTC
few	TRBD1	15	TRBV7-9	TRBJ1-1	CASSPRDRGNTEAFF	TGTGCCAGCAGCCCGCGGGACAGGGGGAACACTGAAGCTTTCTTT
-	-	15	TRBV4-1	TRBJ1-5	CASSQDIGGRQPQHF	TGCGCCAGCAGCCAAGATATCGGGGGACGACAGCCCCAGCATTTT
few	-	13	TRBV27	TRBJ1-1	CASSPTWNTEAFF	TGTGCCAGCAGTCCAACATGGAACACTGAAGCTTTCTTT